Listed below are T cell receptor beta chains from one sample, sequenced in a study of identical twins. Each CDR3 protein is one row after TCRdb ran MiXCR on the 5' RACE reads. The data hold some 330,000 distinct CDR3 sequences, with approximately 10% observed a single time. The source material was naive T cells sorted from blood. The receptors were sampled from a woman aged 45-65 years in good health. Each CDR3 is given with its conserved first and last residue. The D gene is left open where the match is weak. Rows give clone size only sometimes, using once, few, many, or a class for an expanded clone.

clone size	CDR3 length	J gene	V gene	D gene	CDR3 protein
few	15	TRBJ2-1	TRBV19	NA	CASSMASGIYNEQFF
NA	16	TRBJ2-7	TRBV20-1	TRBD2	CSARRGTSGSFGEQYF
NA	14	TRBJ2-1	TRBV20-1	NA	CSASPSAASNEQFF
few	15	TRBJ2-1	TRBV7-9	NA	CASSSGPRSYNEQFF
NA	16	TRBJ2-7	TRBV9	NA	CASSATGTAGSYEQYF
few	14	TRBJ1-2	TRBV6-4	NA	CASSDSPGIGPHTF
many	15	TRBJ2-1	TRBV2	TRBD1	CASSDWQGVNNEQFF
many	17	TRBJ2-4	TRBV15	TRBD2	CATSRVPGGVAKNIQYF
NA	13	TRBJ2-2	TRBV12-3/TRBV12-4	NA	CASSWADTGELFF
many	12	TRBJ2-5	TRBV29-1	NA	CSVSSGQETQYF
many	12	TRBJ2-2	TRBV6-5	NA	CASSPRAGELFF